One T cell receptor beta chain is described in this entry. At least ten counts were recorded for this clonotype. The antigen it recognizes is unknown. No clone much larger than this one lies a single base away; base qualities are absent. The data belong to a study of naive and memory T cell subsets (dated by TCRdb to about 2017). With regard to the full study: The study applied an open-source, UMI-based TCR alpha and beta sequencing pipeline to sorted naive and memory peripheral blood T cell subsets. The functional CMV T cell responses agreed completely with IgG serology results. RNA was DNase-treated and reverse transcribed with TCR constant-region primers, mostly using SuperScript III.

Receptor libraries were prepared by UMI-ligation and nested PCR. To cover both TRBC1 and TRBC2, the beta constant-region primer consisted of an equimolar mix of two oligonucleotides. The ligated cDNA went through four rounds of PCR with nested alpha and beta constant-region primers together with the SP2 primer. A single-stranded oligonucleotide bearing the SP2 primer plus a 12-nucleotide UMI was ligated onto the 3' end of the cDNA by T4 RNA ligase 1. The ligation reaction was kept at 16 degrees C for about 18-25 hours. PCR2 was typically performed as a SYBR Green qPCR and was stopped at a predetermined threshold so that over-amplification was prevented. Apart from the first purification, every purification step used Agencourt AMPure XP magnetic beads. Library amounts were measured by Qubit and library quality was assessed on a TapeStation, where the main peak was expected at around 650 bp. Pooled libraries were sequenced on an Illumina MiSeq using v2 2x251 paired-end kits, and typically roughly 0.85-2 million reads were obtained per sample. Each sample's library went into the pool at approximately 4 nM, and roughly 5-8% PhiX was added to help with cluster recognition. As for the original processing: Decombinator assigned V and J genes to Demultiplexor-processed FASTQ reads by tag matching, allowing a single base-pair mismatch. UMIs were used by Collapsinator to correct both sequencing errors and frequency errors arising from PCR heterogeneity. CDR3Translator translated TCRs and extracted CDR3s from the conserved cysteine to the FGXG phenylalanine, flagging non-productive sequences. Gini, Shannon entropy and inverse Simpson indices were calculated on repertoires subsampled to equal numbers of UMI-defined TCRs. Within the linear range, a power law was fitted to clonotype abundance distributions using maximum likelihood. Similar UMI counts, unique TCR numbers and clonal distributions were obtained with the pipeline and with MIGEC on one naive CD8 sample. One analysis removed from the naive repertoire any naive TCRs that were also found in any memory subset from the same donor. A set of some 7,000 CMV-associated CDR3 sequences, compiled from VDJdb and a published dataset, was used to search the repertoires. In-frame beta chains were kept once TCRdb had trimmed the public reads at Q25 with fastp and called clones with MiXCR. A single entry per CDR3 protein holds the most common genes and DNA from its merged rows. Here the V and J calls rest on TCRdb's processing, not on the authors' analysis. The table for this sample lists about 160,000 distinct CDR3 sequences; approximately 22% of them were counted only once. The top ten hold 0.095% to 0.12% of the sample.

From the second PCR step on, the TCR alpha and beta chain libraries were amplified in separate reactions. CMV status of each donor was established by measuring IFNgamma production from CD4+ T cells after fresh PBMCs were stimulated overnight with CMV viral lysate. Using Miltenyi beads, CD4 T cells were first positively selected, and CD8 T cells were then positively selected from the CD4-negative fraction. After staining for CD3, CD4, CD8, CD45RA, CD27 and a live/dead dye, cells were sorted on a BD Aria II into four subsets based on CD45RA and CD27. A few healthy volunteers provided blood, and each donor's sample was split into CD4 and CD8 T cells and then further divided into four differentiation subsets. About 130 ml of peripheral blood was collected from each donor, and PBMC were isolated from the blood using Ficoll-Paque PLUS density-gradient centrifugation. Sorted cells were lysed in RLT buffer, and RNA was extracted with a Qiagen RNeasy kit and stored at -80°C.

Results and caveats for the whole study, not just this receptor: Each clonotype was defined as a single alpha or beta chain sequence rather than as a paired alpha/beta receptor. The abundance of TCRs followed a power law with an exponent that differed between naive and memory subsets yet stayed consistent across the three individuals. Gini index rose and Shannon and inverse Simpson diversity fell from naive through CM, EM and EMRA in both CD4 and CD8 cells. A few larger clonotypes were present in naive repertoires, particularly the CD8 repertoires, and these clonotypes were possibly memory cells re-expressing CD45RA. RNA-based TCR counts may be affected by expression changes linked to T cell activation and differentiation. The repertoire findings for the naive and memory subsets could not be validated against a ground truth, as none was available. Once error correction was done, more than 90% of naive TCR sequences showed up just once, which made the naive abundance distributions much steeper than those of the memory subsets.

This TCR came from a human donor in good health. Sequencing used naive CD4+ T cells from blood. The cell subset or site label corresponds to: naive T cells, CD45RA high CD27+.

At the DNA level, the sequence is TGTGCCAGCAGCCTGATCAGGGGGGCCCCCTACGAGCAGTACTTC. This translates into CASSLIRGAPYEQYF. This chain is built from TRBV7-2 and TRBJ2-7; a tentative D call is TRBD1 (7 bases match). V drops 5 bases and J drops 2 bases, leaving 16 bases in between. CDR1 and CDR2, looked up from the germline V gene, are SGHTA and FQGNSA. The CDR3 has 15 amino acids, counting the end cysteine and phenylalanine. CDR3 DNA only is kept here, 45 bases in frame from base 1.